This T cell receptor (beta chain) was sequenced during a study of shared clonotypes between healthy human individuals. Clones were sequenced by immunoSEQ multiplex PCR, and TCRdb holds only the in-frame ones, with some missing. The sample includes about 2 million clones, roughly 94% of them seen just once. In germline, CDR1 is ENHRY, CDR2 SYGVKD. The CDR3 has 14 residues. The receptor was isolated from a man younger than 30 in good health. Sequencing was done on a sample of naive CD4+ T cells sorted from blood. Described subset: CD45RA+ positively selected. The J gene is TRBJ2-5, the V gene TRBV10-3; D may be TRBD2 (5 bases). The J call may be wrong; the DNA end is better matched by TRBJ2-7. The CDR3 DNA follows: TGTGCCATCAGTGAGGTTACGGGAAACTACGAGCAGTACTTC. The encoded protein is CAISEVTGNYEQYF.